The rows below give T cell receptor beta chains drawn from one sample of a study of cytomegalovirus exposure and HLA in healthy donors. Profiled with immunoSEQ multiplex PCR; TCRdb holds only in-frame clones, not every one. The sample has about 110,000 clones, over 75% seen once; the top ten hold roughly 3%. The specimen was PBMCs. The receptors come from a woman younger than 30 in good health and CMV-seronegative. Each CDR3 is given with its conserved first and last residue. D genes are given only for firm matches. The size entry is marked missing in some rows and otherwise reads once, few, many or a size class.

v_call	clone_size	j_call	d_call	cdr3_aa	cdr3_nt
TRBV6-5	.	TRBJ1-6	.	CASSRITGKDSPLHF	TGTGCCAGCAGCCGTATTACAGGGAAAGATTCACCCCTCCACTTT
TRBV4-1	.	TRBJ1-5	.	CASSQAYTSNQPQHF	TGCGCCAGCAGCCAAGCCTATACGAGCAATCAGCCCCAGCATTTT
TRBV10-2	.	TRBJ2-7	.	CASSVSTGPYEQYF	TGCGCCAGCAGTGTTAGTACAGGGCCCTACGAGCAGTACTTC
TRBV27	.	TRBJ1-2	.	CASSLSPASYGYTF	TGTGCCAGCAGTTTATCTCCTGCCAGCTATGGCTACACCTTC
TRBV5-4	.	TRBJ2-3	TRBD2	CASSSKRGGRTDTQYF	TGTGCCAGCAGCTCCAAGCGGGGGGGGCGCACAGATACGCAGTATTTT
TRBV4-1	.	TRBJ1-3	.	CASSHEDGGKGDTIYF	TGCGCCAGCAGCCACGAAGATGGAGGCAAGGGGGACACCATATATTTT
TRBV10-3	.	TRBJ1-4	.	CAIRAGQTEKLFF	TGTGCCATCAGAGCGGGCCAAACGGAAAAACTGTTTTTT
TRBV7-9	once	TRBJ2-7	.	CASSRGSYEQYF	TGTGCCAGCAGCCGCGGCAGCTACGAGCAGTACTTC
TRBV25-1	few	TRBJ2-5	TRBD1	CASSFSVDRGGQETQYF	TGTGCCAGCAGTTTTTCGGTGGACAGGGGCGGTCAAGAGACCCAGTACTTC
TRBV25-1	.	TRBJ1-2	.	CASRWGTGYTF	TGTGCCAGCAGGTGGGGCACGGGCTACACCTTC
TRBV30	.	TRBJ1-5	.	CAWSAGTPSVPQHF	TGTGCCTGGAGTGCAGGGACACCCAGTGTTCCCCAGCATTTT
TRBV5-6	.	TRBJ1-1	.	CASSTYRRTNTEAFF	TGTGCCAGCAGCACTTACAGACGGACAAACACTGAAGCTTTCTTT
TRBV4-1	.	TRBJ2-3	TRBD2	CASRDSGGAADTQYF	TGCGCCAGCAGGGATAGCGGGGGGGCCGCAGATACGCAGTATTTT
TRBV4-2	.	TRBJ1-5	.	CASSQSLGEGQPQHF	TGTGCCAGCAGCCAATCCCTAGGGGAAGGTCAGCCCCAGCATTTT
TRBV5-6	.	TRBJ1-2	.	CASSGVSQGGYGYTF	TGTGCCAGCAGCGGGGTATCGCAGGGAGGTTATGGCTACACCTTC
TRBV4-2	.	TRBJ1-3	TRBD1	CASSQYGQGGSGNTIYF	TGTGCCAGCAGCCAATATGGACAGGGTGGATCTGGAAACACCATATATTTT
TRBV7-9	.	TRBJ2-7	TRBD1	CASSQTGGLDEQYF	TGTGCCAGCAGCCAGACAGGGGGCTTAGACGAGCAGTACTTC
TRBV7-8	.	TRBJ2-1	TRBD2	CASSLGRPSGDNEQFF	TGTGCCAGCAGCTTAGGTCGGCCTAGCGGGGACAATGAGCAGTTCTTC
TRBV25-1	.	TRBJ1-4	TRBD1	CASSTQGAGEKLFF	TGTGCCAGCAGTACCCAGGGGGCAGGGGAAAAACTGTTTTTT
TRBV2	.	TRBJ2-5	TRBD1	CASSGNRGVEETQYF	TGTGCCAGCAGTGGGAACAGGGGGGTTGAAGAGACCCAGTACTTC
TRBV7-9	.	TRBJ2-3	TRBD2	CASRHSGASTDTQYF	TGTGCCAGCAGACATAGCGGGGCCAGCACAGATACGCAGTATTTT
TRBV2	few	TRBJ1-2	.	CASKGQGTNYGYTF	TGTGCCAGCAAGGGGCAGGGAACTAACTATGGCTACACCTTC
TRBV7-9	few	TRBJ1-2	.	CASSIAGGLIYGYTF	TGTGCCAGCAGCATCGCGGGTGGCCTTATCTATGGCTACACCTTC
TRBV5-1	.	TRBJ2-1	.	CASGLGLMGLNEQFF	TGCGCCAGCGGATTGGGACTGATGGGGCTCAATGAGCAGTTCTTC
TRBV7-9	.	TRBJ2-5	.	CASSFPGQQETQYF	TGTGCCAGCAGCTTCCCCGGACAGCAAGAGACCCAGTACTTC
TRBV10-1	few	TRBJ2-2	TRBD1	CASSPGGQGSSGELFF	TGCGCCAGCAGTCCCGGAGGACAGGGGTCGTCCGGGGAGCTGTTTTTT
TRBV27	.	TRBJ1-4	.	CASSGGADQIKLFF	TGTGCCAGCAGTGGAGGAGCAGACCAAATCAAACTGTTTTTT
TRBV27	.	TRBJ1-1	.	CASNLLGGGAGTEAFF	TGTGCCAGCAACCTCCTAGGGGGGGGCGCCGGGACTGAAGCTTTCTTT
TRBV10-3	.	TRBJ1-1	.	CAISESGGSEAFF	TGTGCCATCAGTGAATCCGGGGGAAGTGAAGCTTTCTTT
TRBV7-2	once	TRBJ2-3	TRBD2	CASSARLAGGTDTQYF	TGTGCCAGCAGCGCCCGACTAGCGGGGGGCACAGATACGCAGTATTTT
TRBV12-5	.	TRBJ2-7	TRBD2	CASALFLGLAGNEQYF	TGTGCTAGTGCTCTCTTCCTGGGGCTAGCGGGCAACGAGCAGTACTTC
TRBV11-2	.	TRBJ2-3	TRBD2	CASSLGTSGGDTQYF	TGTGCCAGCAGCTTAGGGACTAGCGGGGGAGATACGCAGTATTTT
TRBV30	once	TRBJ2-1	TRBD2	CAWVSGGTTYEQFF	TGTGCCTGGGTTAGCGGGGGGACGACATATGAGCAGTTCTTC
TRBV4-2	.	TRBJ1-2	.	CASSQDQGIDYGYTF	TGTGCCAGCAGCCAAGACCAGGGAATAGACTATGGCTACACCTTC
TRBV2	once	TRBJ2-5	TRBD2	CASLAGRGETQYF	TGTGCCAGTCTAGCGGGCCGGGGGGAGACCCAGTACTTC
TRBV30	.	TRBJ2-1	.	CAWSVLPHPPYNEQFF	TGTGCCTGGAGTGTACTACCTCATCCACCCTACAATGAGCAGTTCTTC
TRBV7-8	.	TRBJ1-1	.	CASSPAVGGMNTEAFF	TGTGCCAGCAGCCCTGCAGTAGGCGGGATGAACACTGAAGCTTTCTTT
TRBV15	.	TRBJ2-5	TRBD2	CATSRTGGPETQYF	TGTGCCACCAGCAGAACGGGGGGTCCCGAGACCCAGTACTTC
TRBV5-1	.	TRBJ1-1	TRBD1	CASSYWDRGTEAFF	TGCGCCAGCAGCTATTGGGACAGAGGGACTGAAGCTTTCTTT
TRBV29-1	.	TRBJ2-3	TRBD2	CSVAGGGTDTQYF	TGCAGCGTTGCGGGGGGGGGCACAGATACGCAGTATTTT
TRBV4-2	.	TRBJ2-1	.	CASSQDRFGGRHNEQFF	TGTGCCAGCAGCCAAGATAGGTTCGGGGGGCGTCACAATGAGCAGTTCTTC
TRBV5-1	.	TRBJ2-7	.	CASSFGRSSYEQYF	TGCGCCAGCAGCTTTGGCCGGAGCTCCTACGAGCAGTACTTC
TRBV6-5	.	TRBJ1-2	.	CASTLGRGLYGYTF	TGTGCCAGCACCCTGGGGAGGGGACTCTATGGCTACACCTTC
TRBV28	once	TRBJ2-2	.	CASTLWRAGELFF	TGTGCCAGCACCTTGTGGAGGGCCGGGGAGCTGTTTTTT
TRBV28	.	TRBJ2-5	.	CASSPGTYQETQYF	TGTGCCAGCAGCCCCGGGACATATCAAGAGACCCAGTACTTC
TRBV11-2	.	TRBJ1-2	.	CASSLAPLPGSGYGYTF	TGTGCCAGCAGCTTAGCCCCTTTGCCAGGGTCAGGCTATGGCTACACCTTC
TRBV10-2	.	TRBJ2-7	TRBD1	CASAGPSQGDEQYF	TGCGCCAGCGCGGGTCCGTCTCAGGGGGACGAGCAGTACTTC
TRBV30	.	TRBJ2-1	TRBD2	CAWRYSGVSYNEQFF	TGTGCCTGGAGGTATAGCGGGGTCTCCTACAATGAGCAGTTCTTC
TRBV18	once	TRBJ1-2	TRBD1	CASSLGQGQAYGYTF	TGTGCCAGCTCCCTTGGACAGGGTCAAGCCTATGGCTACACCTTC
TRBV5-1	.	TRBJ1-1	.	CASSLAGSEAFF	TGCGCCAGCAGCTTGGCAGGCAGTGAAGCTTTCTTT